Below, 8 T cell receptor beta chains from the same sample are listed, as sequenced in a study of blood T cell repertoires in COVID-19. Sequencing was performed with immunoSEQ multiplex PCR; in TCRdb, only in-frame clones are kept and a portion is missing. Of about 58,000 clones listed, approximately 90% are singletons. Sequencing was performed on peripheral blood. The origin of the receptors is a woman aged 55-69 years with active COVID-19.

The J gene is TRBJ2-3, the V gene TRBV5-1; possibly TRBD2 for D (5 bases). Trimming removed 4 bases at V and 6 bases at J, with 9 bases between. CDR1 and CDR2 (germline): SGHRS, YFSETQ. The CDR3 is 12 amino acids. The CDR3 DNA sequence: TGCGCCAGCAGCGGAAGGGAGGATACGCAGTATTTT. This gives the protein CASSGREDTQYF.

The gene calls are TRBV4-1 and TRBJ2-2; the match to TRBD1 covers 7 bases. Trimming removed 3 bases from V and 6 bases from J; junction bases left unmatched: 10. Germline V gives CDR1 MGHRA, CDR2 YSYEKL. The CDR3 contains 16 residues. CDR3 amino acids: CASSQQTGSIAGELFF. The CDR3 nucleotides are TGCGCCAGCAGCCAGCAGACAGGGTCCATCGCCGGGGAGCTGTTTTTT.

The chain links TRBV15 to TRBJ2-1; perhaps TRBD2 as D (6 bases). The V end was cut by 3 bases, the J end by 8 bases, with 11 bases between. CDR1 is LNHNV, CDR2 YYDKDF, per germline (reference sequence). The CDR3 sequence is 13 residues long. The CDR3 bases are TGTGCCACCAGCAGGGAGGGGCGGGATGAGCAGTTCTTC. Its translation: CATSREGRDEQFF.

V is TRBV2 and J is TRBJ1-3, with D uncertain. The CDR3 contains 13 residues. V gave up 7 bases and J gave up 0 bases, with 7 bases separating them. From germline, CDR1 is SNHLY and CDR2 FYNNEI. CDR3 sequence: CASNGPSGNTIYF. CDR3 coding DNA: TGTGCCAGCAATGGGCCCTCTGGAAACACCATATATTTT.

The sample holds one count of this clone. The chain links TRBV19 to TRBJ1-2; TRBD1 aligns across 9 bases. Germline V CDR1 and CDR2: LNHDA, SQIVND (reference sequence). V was clipped by 3 bases and J by 14 bases; unmatched bases: 10. The CDR3 covers 13 residues. CDR3 amino acids: CASSILQGAPWTF. CDR3 coding DNA: TGTGCCAGTAGTATCTTACAGGGGGCCCCGTGGACCTTC.

The chain has TRBV2 and TRBJ2-1; TRBD2 matches 7 bases. With 5 bases clipped from V and 6 bases from J, the junction kept 10 bases outside the gene matches. Germline V CDR1 and CDR2: SNHLY, FYNNEI. The CDR3 totals 15 residues. CDR3 protein: CASSNGGLVGNEQFF. The CDR3 bases are TGTGCCAGCAGTAATGGAGGACTAGTAGGCAATGAGCAGTTCTTC.

The DNA for the CDR3 is TGCGCCAGCAGCTCCCAGCCTAGCGGGGGGGCCAATGAGCAGTTCTTC. Its translation is CASSSQPSGGANEQFF. The chain recombines TRBV5-1 with TRBJ2-1; 12 bases agree with TRBD2. The V and J ends lost 3 bases and 6 bases, in that order; junction bases with no gene match: 7. The CDR3 is made up of 16 amino acids. CDR1 and CDR2 (germline): SGHRS, YFSETQ. The variable domain in full, completed from reference TRBV5-1 and TRBJ2-1, reads KAGVTQTPRYLIKTRGQQVTLSCSPISGHRSVSWYQQTPGQGLQFLFEYFSETQRNKGNFPGRFSGRQFSNSRSEMNVSTLELGDSALYLCASSSQPSGGANEQFFGPGTRLTVL.

The genes are TRBV28 and TRBJ1-5, with D maybe TRBD1 (5 bases). The CDR3 runs to 16 residues. From germline, CDR1 is MDHEN and CDR2 SYDVKM. Trimming took off 3 bases at V and 0 bases at J, with 12 bases between the two ends. CDR3 nucleotide sequence: TGTGCCAGCAGTTTGGGAGGGGCGGGTAGCAATCAGCCCCAGCATTTT. Translated, it gives CASSLGGAGSNQPQHF.